The rows below give T cell receptor beta chains drawn from one sample of a study of T cells in Graves' hyperthyroidism and ophthalmopathy. One entry per CDR3 protein results from TCRdb running MiXCR on the multiplex PCR reads. The table shows 35,000 or so distinct CDR3 sequences, with about 50% occurring only once. Sequenced input: blood. The receptors stem from a man aged 35 to 55 with Graves' ophthalmopathy. Each CDR3 is given with its conserved first and last residue. Fields, in order: clone size, J gene, D gene, V gene, CDR3 protein, CDR3 DNA. D genes are given only for firm matches. Expanded clones get a size class; other rows say once, few or many, or leave the size out.

once	TRBJ2-1	NA	TRBV11-2	CTSGTGPNNEQFF	TGTACCAGCGGCACCGGACCGAACAATGAGCAGTTCTTC
once	TRBJ2-1	NA	TRBV6-6	CASSYRNEQFF	TGTGCCAGCAGTTACAGAAATGAGCAGTTCTTC
many	TRBJ2-7	NA	TRBV20-1	CSALLGGTLHGEQYF	TGCAGTGCCCTTTTAGGCGGGACCCTCCACGGGGAGCAGTACTTC
NA	TRBJ2-2	TRBD1	TRBV6-5	CASSPGSGGAGELFF	TGTGCCAGCAGTCCAGGCTCAGGGGGTGCCGGGGAGCTGTTTTTT
many	TRBJ2-7	TRBD1	TRBV9	CASSGRTGTGPYEQYF	TGTGCCAGCAGCGGCCGGACAGGGACGGGCCCTTACGAGCAGTACTTC
NA	TRBJ2-2	TRBD2	TRBV2	CASIGLAGVSSTGELFF	TGTGCCAGCATAGGACTAGCGGGAGTTTCGAGTACCGGGGAGCTGTTTTTT
many	TRBJ2-7	NA	TRBV11-1	CASSQVRIYEQYF	TGTGCCAGCAGCCAGGTGCGCATCTACGAGCAGTACTTC
many	TRBJ1-2	NA	TRBV27	CASSLSRFNYGYTF	TGTGCCAGCAGTTTATCCCGCTTCAACTATGGCTACACCTTC
once	TRBJ1-2	NA	TRBV7-9	CASSLATGTGYTF	TGTGCCAGCAGCTTAGCGACCGGGACTGGCTACACCTTC
many	TRBJ2-1	TRBD2	TRBV11-2	CASSARLAGAHNEQFF	TGTGCCAGCAGCGCCCGACTAGCGGGAGCCCACAATGAGCAGTTCTTC
NA	TRBJ2-7	NA	TRBV7-3	CASSLQGYEQYF	TGTGCCAGCAGCCTACAGGGTTACGAGCAGTACTTC
NA	TRBJ2-3	TRBD1	TRBV5-1	CASSSGQGYADTQYF	TGCGCCAGCAGCTCGGGACAGGGGTACGCAGATACACAGTATTTT
many	TRBJ2-2	TRBD2	TRBV2	CASSPRVSGVTGELFF	TGTGCCAGCAGCCCCAGAGTAAGCGGGGTCACCGGGGAGCTGTTTTTT
many	TRBJ2-7	TRBD2	TRBV5-4	CASSGRLAGDEQYF	TGTGCCAGCAGCGGACGGCTAGCGGGAGACGAGCAGTACTTC
many	TRBJ2-3	NA	TRBV20-1	CSARASKTYSTDTQYF	TGCAGTGCTAGAGCCTCGAAGACTTATAGCACAGATACGCAGTATTTT
many	TRBJ2-1	TRBD1	TRBV19	CASTDRDREYNEQFF	TGTGCCAGTACTGACCGGGACAGGGAGTACAATGAGCAGTTCTTC
many	TRBJ2-3	TRBD2	TRBV4-2	CASSQDETSGSTDTQYF	TGTGCCAGCAGCCAAGATGAAACTAGCGGGAGTACAGATACGCAGTATTTT
once	TRBJ2-5	TRBD1	TRBV7-2	CASSLVMAGGRDQETQYF	TGTGCCAGCAGCTTAGTTATGGCAGGGGGCCGTGACCAAGAGACCCAGTACTTC
NA	TRBJ1-4	TRBD1	TRBV10-3	CAIRPEVLLDPSRDRVKGQKLFF	TGTGCCATCAGGCCCGAAGTACTGCTCGACCCTTCCCGCGACAGGGTAAAAGGGCAAAAACTGTTTTTT
medium-sized	TRBJ2-7	NA	TRBV24-1	CATSDPGSYEQYF	TGTGCCACCAGTGACCCAGGCAGCTACGAGCAGTACTTC
many	TRBJ2-5	NA	TRBV19	CASSIDLDGQETQYF	TGTGCCAGTAGTATAGATTTGGACGGCCAAGAGACCCAGTACTTC
medium-sized	TRBJ1-5	NA	TRBV10-3	CATRGTPDNQPQHF	TGTGCCACGCGCGGTACTCCGGACAATCAGCCCCAGCATTTT
many	TRBJ2-7	NA	TRBV5-1	CASSLGRDYYEQYF	TGCGCCAGCAGCTTGGGACGGGATTACTACGAGCAGTACTTC
many	TRBJ2-7	TRBD1	TRBV6-2/TRBV6-3	CASSAPGQSYEQYF	TGTGCCAGCAGCGCCCCGGGACAGTCATACGAGCAGTACTTC
NA	TRBJ2-3	NA	TRBV7-2	CASSRGVSYEQYFGPGTDTQYF	NA
many	TRBJ2-1	TRBD2	TRBV20-1	CSAIPGTSFGEQFF	TGCAGTGCTATCCCCGGGACTAGTTTTGGTGAGCAGTTCTTC
NA	TRBJ1-2	NA	TRBV5-1	CASSLARVDCGYTF	TGCGCCAGCAGTTTGGCCCGGGTAGACTGTGGCTACACCTTC
NA	TRBJ2-6	TRBD1	TRBV12-3/TRBV12-4	CASSSSRDRGTRANVLTF	TGTGCCAGCAGCTCTTCCCGGGACAGGGGGACTAGGGCCAACGTCCTGACTTTC
NA	TRBJ2-5	NA	TRBV5-8	CASSSALYQETQYF	TGTGCCAGCAGCTCCGCCCTGTACCAAGAGACCCAGTACTTC
many	TRBJ1-2	NA	TRBV9	CASSVEGHTNYGYTF	TGTGCCAGCAGCGTAGAGGGACACACGAACTATGGCTACACCTTC